This is a list of T cell receptor beta chains from one sample in a study of CD8+CD57+ T cells in acquired aplastic anemia. TCRdb called the reads again in MiXCR, with one record for every CDR3 protein. The sample holds about 160,000 distinct CDR3 sequences, about two thirds seen once. Source material: sorted CD4+, CD8+, or CD8+CD57+ T cells (not recorded which) from PBMCs. The receptors were sampled from a human donor with aplastic anemia. Both conserved end residues are part of each CDR3. The order of the fields is V gene, CDR3 protein.

V: TRBV29-1; CDR3: CSVEGTSGGGSYNEQFF
V: TRBV2; CDR3: CAGRKRAADTQYF
V: TRBV7-3; CDR3: CASSPGSGGHTF
V: TRBV25-1; CDR3: CASGGGETQYF
V: TRBV2; CDR3: CASRLRDRAEKLFF
V: TRBV7-9; CDR3: CASSWDPGPEQYF
V: TRBV29-1; CDR3: CSATDSLYGYTF
V: TRBV5-1; CDR3: CASSLSGTGNTIYF
V: TRBV19; CDR3: CASIGGNQPQHF
V: TRBV12-3/TRBV12-4; CDR3: CASSLIPEGAGGYTF
V: TRBV15; CDR3: CATSGTSYEQYF
V: TRBV15; CDR3: CATSPGAYEQYF
V: TRBV2; CDR3: CASSERVNGNTIYF
V: TRBV7-9; CDR3: CASRDTYEQYF
V: TRBV19; CDR3: CASSRDRGTEAFF
V: TRBV7-6; CDR3: CASSSRLIHRVGNTIYF